This entry features one T cell receptor beta chain sequence. Its target is unknown. The data are from a study of T cell responses to AZD1222 COVID-19 vaccine. Regarding the study as a whole: Donors were mostly white British, more females; clonal diversity possibly underestimated. Repertoire samples came only from after the peak T cell response. At 160-218 and 743-854, vaccine-associated CD4 TCRs were dominant, and they spanned spike.

This CDR3 has 16 residues. TCRdb's table, derived via immunoSEQ multiplex PCR, lists solely in-frame clones and lacks some. The data hold roughly 120,000 clones, with 75% to 90% observed a single time. Sequenced here: peripheral blood, sampled on day 0 of MenACWY control vaccination. The receptor was isolated from an adult in good health. The J gene is TRBJ2-2, the V gene TRBV7-5; the table's D call TRBD1 went unverified against the DNA. TRBV7-5 corresponds to a pseudogene. The CDR3 protein is CARSLAGQGDTGELFF. The CDR3 DNA is TGTGCCAGAAGCTTAGCGGGACAGGGTGACACCGGGGAGCTGTTTTTT.